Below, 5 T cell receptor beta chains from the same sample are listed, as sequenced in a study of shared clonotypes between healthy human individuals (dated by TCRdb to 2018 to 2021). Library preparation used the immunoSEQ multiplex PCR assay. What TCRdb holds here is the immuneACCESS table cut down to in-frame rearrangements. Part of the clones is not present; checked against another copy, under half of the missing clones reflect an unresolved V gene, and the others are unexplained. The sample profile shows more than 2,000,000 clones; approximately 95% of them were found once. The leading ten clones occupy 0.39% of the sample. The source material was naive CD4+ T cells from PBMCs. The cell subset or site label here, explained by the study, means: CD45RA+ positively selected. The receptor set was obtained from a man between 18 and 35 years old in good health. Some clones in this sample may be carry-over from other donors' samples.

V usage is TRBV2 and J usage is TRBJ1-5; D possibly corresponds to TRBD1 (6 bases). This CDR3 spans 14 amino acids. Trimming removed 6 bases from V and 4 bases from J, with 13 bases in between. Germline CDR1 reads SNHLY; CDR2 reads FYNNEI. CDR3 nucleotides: TGTGCCAGCAGGGGGGACACTCTTAATCAGCCCCAGCATTTT. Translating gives CASRGDTLNQPQHF.

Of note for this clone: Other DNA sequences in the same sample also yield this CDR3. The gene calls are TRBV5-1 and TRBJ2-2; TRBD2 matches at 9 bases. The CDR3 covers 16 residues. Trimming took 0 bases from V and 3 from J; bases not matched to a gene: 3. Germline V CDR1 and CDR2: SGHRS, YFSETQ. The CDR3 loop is CASSLGLADDTGELFF. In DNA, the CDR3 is TGCGCCAGCAGCTTGGGACTAGCGGACGACACCGGGGAGCTGTTTTTT.

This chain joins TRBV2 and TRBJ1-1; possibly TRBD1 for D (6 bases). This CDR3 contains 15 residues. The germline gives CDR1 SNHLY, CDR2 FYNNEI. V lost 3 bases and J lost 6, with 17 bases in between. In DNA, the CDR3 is TGTGCCAGCAGTGAGTCGTTGTCGGGGGCCCCTGAAGCTTTCTTT. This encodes CASSESLSGAPEAFF.

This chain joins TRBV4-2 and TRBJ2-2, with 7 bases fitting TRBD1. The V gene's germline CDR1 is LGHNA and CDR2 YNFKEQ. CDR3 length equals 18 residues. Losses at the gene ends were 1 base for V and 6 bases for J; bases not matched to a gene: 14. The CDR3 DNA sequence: TGTGCCAGCAGCCAAGTTGGCTTGGTAGGGGGCGAACCCGGGGAGCTGTTTTTT. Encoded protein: CASSQVGLVGGEPGELFF.

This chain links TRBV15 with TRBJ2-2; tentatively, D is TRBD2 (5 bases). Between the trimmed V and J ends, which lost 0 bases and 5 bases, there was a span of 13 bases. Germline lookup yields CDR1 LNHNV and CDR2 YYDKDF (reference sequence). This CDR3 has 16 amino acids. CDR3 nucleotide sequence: TGTGCCACCAGCAGAGATTGGGGAGAATCAACCGGGGAGCTGTTTTTT. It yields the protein CATSRDWGESTGELFF.